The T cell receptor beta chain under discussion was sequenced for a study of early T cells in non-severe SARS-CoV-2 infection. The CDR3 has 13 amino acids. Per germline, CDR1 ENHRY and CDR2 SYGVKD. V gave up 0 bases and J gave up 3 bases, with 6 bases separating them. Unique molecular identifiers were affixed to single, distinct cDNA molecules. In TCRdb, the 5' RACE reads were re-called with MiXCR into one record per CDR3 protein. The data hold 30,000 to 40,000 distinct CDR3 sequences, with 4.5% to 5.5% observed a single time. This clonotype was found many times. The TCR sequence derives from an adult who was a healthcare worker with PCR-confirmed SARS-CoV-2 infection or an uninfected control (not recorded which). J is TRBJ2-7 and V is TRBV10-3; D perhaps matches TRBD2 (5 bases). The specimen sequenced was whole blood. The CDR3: CAISESRDYEQYF. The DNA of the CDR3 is TGTGCCATCAGTGAGTCGAGGGACTACGAGCAGTACTTC.